Sequencing of this TCR beta chain was carried out in a study of blood T cell repertoires in COVID-19. Overall study context: From T cells, B-cell-depleted T cells, or PBMCs came the material, which was cDNA or gDNA.

Per the study methods: For nucleated cells, counts were estimated from reference gene primer amplification. Sequencing was performed with immunoSEQ multiplex PCR; in TCRdb, only in-frame clones are kept and a portion is missing. From that table come the V and J calls and clone size; the DNA was used to work out D and trimming. The data show roughly 350,000 clones, 85% seen once. V shed 6 bases and J shed 2 bases, with 11 bases lying between them. The CDR3 is 13 residues long. Germline CDR1 and CDR2: MDHEN and SYDVKM. The receptor was isolated from a woman between 18 and 29 years old with acute or convalescent COVID-19. Sequenced sample: peripheral blood. J is TRBJ2-7 and V is TRBV28; D is possibly TRBD2 (6 bases). As DNA, the CDR3 is TGTGCCAGCAGACCTCGGGAGACCTACGAGCAGTACTTC. Its protein product is CASRPRETYEQYF. Combining the CDR3 with reference TRBV28 and TRBJ2-7 gives the whole variable domain DVKVTQSSRYLVKRTGEKVFLECVQDMDHENMFWYRQDPGLGLRLIYFSYDVKMKEKGDIPEGYSVSREKKERFSLILESASTNQTSMYLCASRPRETYEQYFGPGTRLTVT.